This is a list of T cell receptor beta chains from one sample in a study of blood T cells in healthy people across ages. One entry per CDR3 protein results from TCRdb running MiXCR on the 5' RACE reads. The data hold approximately 800,000 distinct CDR3 sequences, with roughly 40% observed a single time. The sample consisted of blood. The receptors here all came from a man between 18 and 35 years old in good health. The CDR3 runs from the conserved cysteine through the conserved F or W.

j_call v_call cdr3_aa
TRBJ2-2 TRBV7-7 CAKTGANTGELFF
TRBJ2-5 TRBV12-3/TRBV12-4 CASRPFAGGMKTQYF
TRBJ1-1 TRBV27 CASSSLTRNTEAFF
TRBJ2-3 TRBV20-1 CSAQLLDTQYF
TRBJ2-1 TRBV5-1 CASSLEGLVSPEQFF
TRBJ1-4 TRBV10-1 CASSGDRVGNEKLFF
TRBJ1-6 TRBV6-5 CATSRGPPNNSPLHF
TRBJ2-7 TRBV12-3/TRBV12-4 CASSVAGSFYEQYF
TRBJ1-2 TRBV29-1 CSVQDRAPYGYTF
TRBJ2-7 TRBV12-3/TRBV12-4 CASRTGTGGYNEQYF
TRBJ1-5 TRBV24-1 CATSDPRGRDQPQHF
TRBJ2-5 TRBV5-1 CASSPEPQEETQYF
TRBJ2-1 TRBV20-1 CSFRDRGYEQFF
TRBJ2-7 TRBV18 CTSSAGSYEQYF
TRBJ2-1 TRBV5-1 CASSFSGENEQFF
TRBJ1-6 TRBV20-1 CSTRDQDSYNSPLHF
TRBJ2-6 TRBV7-9 CASSSPEGPTGANVLTF
TRBJ2-1 TRBV27 CASSLVQGADEQFF
TRBJ2-1 TRBV20-1 CSARLDTLLGYNEQFF
TRBJ2-3 TRBV24-1 CATSTRGEGTDTQYF
TRBJ1-5 TRBV28 CASSLRVRGNQPQHF
TRBJ2-3 TRBV10-3 CAISSGDTDTQYF
TRBJ2-7 TRBV7-2 CASSLNGAVDYEQYF
TRBJ1-1 TRBV5-1 CASSLSALNTEAFF
TRBJ2-5 TRBV7-8 CASRSPAGQLSRGETQYF
TRBJ1-2 TRBV7-2 CASSLWDRTLRFGYTF
TRBJ1-2 TRBV27 CASSSTGGVHYGYTF
TRBJ2-7 TRBV7-2 CASSLGGSPANEQYF
TRBJ2-7 TRBV4-2 CASSQDRNSRDEQYF
NA TRBV20-1 CSARSTGANEQYF
TRBJ2-7 TRBV20-1 CSARDRGESYEQYF
TRBJ1-2 TRBV12-3/TRBV12-4 CASSPTFFGYTF
TRBJ2-3 TRBV27 CASSSLQRDTTDTQYF
TRBJ2-1 TRBV14 CASSRTGTTYSYNEQFF
TRBJ2-3 TRBV5-1 CASSGGEGTDTQYF
TRBJ1-1 TRBV20-1 CSASQGREAFF
TRBJ2-5 TRBV30 CAWSVSRTSGTYNEQYF
TRBJ2-1 TRBV20-1 CSARDSMGLAGATRYNEQFF
TRBJ1-1 TRBV12-3/TRBV12-4 CASIIRDSRTTEAFF
TRBJ2-3 TRBV5-1 CASSLEGQGASDTQYF
NA TRBV7-9 CASRDGGVVETQYF